One sample yielded the 21 T cell receptor beta chains listed below, sequenced in a study of T cell responses to AZD1222 COVID-19 vaccine. Generated by immunoSEQ multiplex PCR, the TCRdb table keeps only in-frame clones and is missing some. The sample shows 70,000 to 90,000 clones, roughly 88% of them seen only once. The specimen was peripheral blood, collected on day 0 of AZD1222 vaccination. All receptors come from an adult in good health.

The gene calls are TRBV5-1 and TRBJ1-1, with unresolved D. The germline gives CDR1 SGHRS, CDR2 YFSETQ. The length of the CDR3 is 15 residues. Trimming left V 0 bases short and J 3 bases short, with 12 bases between. The DNA of the CDR3 is TGCGCCAGCAGCTTGGAAAAACCGGAGTACACTGAAGCTTTCTTT. Its translation is CASSLEKPEYTEAFF.

V is TRBV18 and J is TRBJ1-6; D possibly corresponds to TRBD1 (6 bases). V was shortened by 3 bases and J by 10 bases, with 13 bases between the two germline ends. Looked up from germline, CDR1 is KGHSH and CDR2 is LQKENI. The CDR3 runs 14 residues. The CDR3 DNA follows: TGTGCCAGCTCACCTGAGGACAGTATGTCACCCCTCCACTTT. The encoded protein is CASSPEDSMSPLHF.

The chain combines TRBV7-8 with TRBJ2-7; D is possibly TRBD1 or TRBD2 (5 bases each). V lost 4 bases and J 0 bases, leaving 16 bases between the germline ends. The CDR3 covers 16 residues. Looked up from germline, CDR1 is SGHVS and CDR2 is FQNEAQ. The CDR3 region is CASSSARGKNSYEQYF. The DNA for the CDR3 is TGTGCCAGCAGCTCCGCGAGGGGCAAGAACTCCTACGAGCAGTACTTC.

This clone occurred a few times. The gene calls are TRBV9 and TRBJ2-7; D could derive from TRBD1 or TRBD2 (5 bases each). This CDR3 has 15 amino acids. The V gene lost 0 bases and the J gene lost 3 bases, with 13 bases spanning the gap. Germline CDR1 and CDR2: SGDLS and YYNGEE. CDR3 coding DNA: TGTGCCAGCAGCGTAGCTATAGAGGGGTACTACGAGCAGTACTTC. Translating it yields CASSVAIEGYYEQYF. Drawing the rest from reference TRBV9 and TRBJ2-7, the complete variable domain is DSGVTQTPKHLITATGQRVTLRCSPRSGDLSVYWYQQSLDQGLQFLIQYYNGEERAKGNILERFSAQQFPDLHSELNLSSLELGDSALYFCASSVAIEGYYEQYFGPGTRLTVT.

This chain links TRBV28 with TRBJ2-1; no clear D gene. The CDR3 consists of 15 residues. CDR1 and CDR2 (germline): MDHEN, SYDVKM. V lost 8 bases, J lost 0 bases, and 14 bases lay in between. The CDR3 nucleotides read TGTGCCAGCTGCAGACCGCCCTCCTCCTACAATGAGCAGTTCTTC. Its translation is CASCRPPSSYNEQFF. The complete variable domain, with remaining parts taken from reference TRBV28 and TRBJ2-1, reads DVKVTQSSRYLVKRTGEKVFLECVQDMDHENMFWYRQDPGLGLRLIYFSYDVKMKEKGDIPEGYSVSREKKERFSLILESASTNQTSMYLCASCRPPSSYNEQFFGPGTRLTVL.

J is TRBJ2-7 and V is TRBV15; a weak D match, TRBD2 (5 bases). CDR1 LNHNV and CDR2 YYDKDF come from the germline V gene (reference sequence). Trimming removed 1 base from V and 9 bases from J, with 10 bases in between. The CDR3 runs to 12 residues. In nucleotides, the CDR3 is TGTGCCACCAGCAGAGCTAGCCGGGGGCAGTACTTC. Its translation: CATSRASRGQYF.

This clone was recorded once. The rearrangement uses TRBV12-3 or TRBV12-4 and TRBJ1-1, with D hard to call. V gave up 2 bases and J gave up 5 bases, with 9 bases separating them. This CDR3 is 13 amino acids long. CDR3 in DNA: TGTGCCAGCAGTTTACTCCGTGGTACTGAAGCTTTCTTT. Its protein is CASSLLRGTEAFF.

In its sample, this clone was seen a few times. This chain joins TRBV5-8 and TRBJ1-4, with 9 bases matching TRBD1. Germline CDR1 reads SGHTS; CDR2 reads YDEGEE. After removal of 4 bases from V and 7 bases from J, the junction contained 8 bases not matched to a gene. CDR3 length equals 15 residues. CDR3 sequence: CASSQTGGTPEKLFF. As DNA, the CDR3 is TGTGCCAGCAGCCAAACAGGGGGCACGCCTGAAAAACTGTTTTTT. The variable domain in full, completed from reference TRBV5-8 and TRBJ1-4, reads EAGVTQSPTHLIKTRGQQATLRCSPISGHTSVYWYQQALGLGLQFLLWYDEGEERNRGNFPPRFSGRQFPNYSSELNVNALELEDSALYLCASSQTGGTPEKLFFGSGTQLSVL.

This clone showed up just once. The rearrangement joins TRBV2 to TRBJ1-6, with a possible D match to TRBD1 (6 bases). CDR1 is SNHLY, CDR2 FYNNEI, per germline. The CDR3 is made up of 13 amino acids. Trimming cost V 7 bases and J 6 bases, with 10 bases left between them. The CDR3 DNA follows: TGTGCCAGCAAAGTAGGGGGTAATTCACCCCTCCACTTT. This gives the protein CASKVGGNSPLHF.

CDR3 sequence: CASSTPDLNSPLHF. The DNA of the CDR3 is TGTGCCAGTAGTACACCGGACTTAAATTCACCCCTCCACTTT. The genes are TRBV19 and TRBJ1-6; D remains ambiguous. The CDR3 length is 14 residues. V was pared by 4 bases and J by 7 bases, with 11 bases between. CDR1 and CDR2 from the germline V gene are LNHDA and SQIVND (reference sequence).

The chain uses TRBV9 and TRBJ1-2; no reliable D call. Trimming cost V 4 bases and J 5 bases, with 12 bases left between them. Germline V gene lookup returns CDR1 SGDLS and CDR2 YYNGEE. CDR3 length: 13 amino acids. CDR3 region: CASSSAAGYGYTF. CDR3 sequence (DNA): TGTGCCAGCAGCTCAGCGGCGGGGTATGGCTACACCTTC.

CDR3 nucleotides: TGTGCCAGCAGTACCGGACTAGCGGGAGGCAATGAGCAGTTCTTC. Its protein is CASSTGLAGGNEQFF. The chain employs TRBV27 and TRBJ2-1; TRBD2 matches at 14 bases. V lost 5 bases and J lost 6; bases outside the gene matches: 3. The germline V gene encodes CDR1 MNHEY and CDR2 SMNVEV (reference sequence). The CDR3 has 15 residues.

V and J are TRBV18 and TRBJ1-2, with a weak D call TRBD1 (5 bases). The CDR3 spans 15 residues. Looked up from germline, CDR1 is KGHSH and CDR2 is LQKENI. V lost 6 bases and J 0 bases, leaving 14 bases between the germline ends. CDR3 DNA sequence: TGTGCCAGCTCCGGGAGGGGAGTAGCTAACTATGGCTACACCTTC. Its translation is CASSGRGVANYGYTF. The full variable domain, with the rest looked up from reference TRBV18 and TRBJ1-2, is NAGVMQNPRHLVRRRGQEARLRCSPMKGHSHVYWYRQLPEEGLKFMVYLQKENIIDESGMPKERFSAEFPKEGPSILRIQQVVRGDSAAYFCASSGRGVANYGYTFGSGTRLTVV.

V is TRBV5-4 and J is TRBJ2-7, with D maybe TRBD2 (5 bases). The CDR3 runs 14 residues. Germline assignment: CDR1 SGHNT and CDR2 YYREEE (reference sequence). Trimming took 0 bases from V and 7 from J, leaving 14 bases between them. The CDR3 region is CASSLDGRGQEQYF. In nucleotides, the CDR3 is TGTGCCAGCAGCTTGGATGGTCGGGGTCAAGAGCAGTACTTC. The variable domain in full, completed from reference TRBV5-4 and TRBJ2-7, reads ETGVTQSPTHLIKTRGQQVTLRCSSQSGHNTVSWYQQALGQGPQFIFQYYREEENGRGNFPPRFSGLQFPNYSSELNVNALELDDSALYLCASSLDGRGQEQYFGPGTRLTVT.

The J gene is TRBJ2-3, the V gene TRBV11-3; D possibly corresponds to TRBD1 (5 bases). CDR1 is SGHNT, CDR2 YENEEA, per germline. The CDR3 has 12 amino acids. Trimming took 0 bases from V and 9 from J, leaving 7 bases between them. This CDR3 is CASSLDRQTQYF. CDR3 coding DNA: TGTGCCAGCAGCTTAGACAGACAGACGCAGTATTTT.

The rearrangement joins TRBV2 to TRBJ2-3; perhaps TRBD1 as D (5 bases). The ends were cut back, 6 bases at V and 4 bases at J, with 11 bases in the middle. Germline V gene sequence: CDR1 SNHLY, CDR2 FYNNEI. CDR3 length equals 13 residues. CDR3 coding DNA: TGTGCCAGCAGCTGGGGCCGGCCAGATACGCAGTATTTT. Residues: CASSWGRPDTQYF.

The J gene is TRBJ1-2, the V gene TRBV19, with 7 bases that match TRBD1. This CDR3 comprises 14 residues. CDR1 and CDR2 (germline): LNHDA, SQIVND (reference sequence). V lost 8 bases, J lost 8 bases, and 14 bases stayed unmatched. The CDR3 protein is CASGFATGHAGYTF. The CDR3 region has the DNA TGTGCCAGTGGCTTTGCGACAGGGCATGCGGGCTACACCTTC. Filled out from reference TRBV19 and TRBJ1-2, the complete variable domain reads DGGITQSPKYLFRKEGQNVTLSCEQNLNHDAMYWYRQDPGQGLRLIYYSQIVNDFQKGDIAEGYSVSREKKESFPLTVTSAQKNPTAFYLCASGFATGHAGYTFGSGTRLTVV.

The chain has TRBV6-1 and TRBJ1-5; perhaps TRBD1 as D (5 bases). Germline V CDR1 and CDR2: MNHNS, SASEGT. Trimming stripped 0 bases from V and 6 bases from J, with 9 bases between. The CDR3 has 14 residues. This chain's CDR3 is CASSEAGRPQPQHF. In nucleotides, the CDR3 is TGTGCCAGCAGTGAAGCGGGACGTCCTCAGCCCCAGCATTTT.

The genes are TRBV9 and TRBJ1-1, with D unresolved. Trimming took off 0 bases at V and 0 bases at J, with 12 bases between the two ends. There are 16 residues in the CDR3. The V gene's germline CDR1 is SGDLS and CDR2 YYNGEE. CDR3 protein: CASSVGAGYMNTEAFF. The CDR3 DNA reads TGTGCCAGCAGCGTAGGGGCGGGTTACATGAACACTGAAGCTTTCTTT.

This rearrangement joins TRBV5-1 to TRBJ1-6; D remains unclear. Germline V gene sequence: CDR1 SGHRS, CDR2 YFSETQ. Trimming took 0 bases from V and 4 from J, leaving 8 bases between them. The CDR3 runs to 15 residues. The DNA for the CDR3 is TGCGCCAGCAGCTTGGAACTAGGGTATAATTCACCCCTCCACTTT. As protein: CASSLELGYNSPLHF.

The chain links TRBV2 to TRBJ1-4; TRBD1 might be the D (5 bases). Trimming stripped 8 bases from V and 3 bases from J, with 13 bases between. Per germline, CDR1 SNHLY and CDR2 FYNNEI. The CDR3 is 14 residues long. CDR3 loop: CASDFGGSNEKLFF. For the CDR3, the DNA is TGTGCCAGCGACTTCGGGGGGTCTAATGAAAAACTGTTTTTT. Full variable domain (missing parts from reference TRBV2 and TRBJ1-4): EPEVTQTPSHQVTQMGQEVILRCVPISNHLYFYWYRQILGQKVEFLVSFYNNEISEKSEIFDDQFSVERPDGSNFTLKIRSTKLEDSAMYFCASDFGGSNEKLFFGSGTQLSVL.